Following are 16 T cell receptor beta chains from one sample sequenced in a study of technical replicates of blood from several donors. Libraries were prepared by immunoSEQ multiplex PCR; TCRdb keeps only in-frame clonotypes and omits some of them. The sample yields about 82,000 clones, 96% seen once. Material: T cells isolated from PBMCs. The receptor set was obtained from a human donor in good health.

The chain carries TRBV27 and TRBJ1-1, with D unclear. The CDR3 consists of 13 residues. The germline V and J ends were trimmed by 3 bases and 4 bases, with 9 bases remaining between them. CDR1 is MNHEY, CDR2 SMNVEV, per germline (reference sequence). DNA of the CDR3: TGTGCCAGCAGTTTTACAGACCTCACTGAAGCTTTCTTT. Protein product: CASSFTDLTEAFF.

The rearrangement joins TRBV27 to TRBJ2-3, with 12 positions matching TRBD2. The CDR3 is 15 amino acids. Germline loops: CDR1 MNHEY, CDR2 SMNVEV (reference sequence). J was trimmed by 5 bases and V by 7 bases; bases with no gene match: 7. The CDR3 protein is CASTDRLAGEDTQYF. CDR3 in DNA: TGTGCCAGCACCGATAGACTAGCGGGAGAAGATACGCAGTATTTT.

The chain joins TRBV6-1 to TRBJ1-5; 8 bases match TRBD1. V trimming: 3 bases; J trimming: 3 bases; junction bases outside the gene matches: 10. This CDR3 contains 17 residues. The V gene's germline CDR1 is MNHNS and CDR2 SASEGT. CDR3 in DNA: TGTGCCAGCAGTGAGGACATGGACAGGGTATACAATCAGCCCCAGCATTTT. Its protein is CASSEDMDRVYNQPQHF.

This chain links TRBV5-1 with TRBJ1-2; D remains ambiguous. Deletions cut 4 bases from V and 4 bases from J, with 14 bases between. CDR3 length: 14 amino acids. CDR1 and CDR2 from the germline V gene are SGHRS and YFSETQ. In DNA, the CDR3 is TGCGCCAGCAGCCCCACAACAGTCCCCTATGGCTACACCTTC. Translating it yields CASSPTTVPYGYTF.

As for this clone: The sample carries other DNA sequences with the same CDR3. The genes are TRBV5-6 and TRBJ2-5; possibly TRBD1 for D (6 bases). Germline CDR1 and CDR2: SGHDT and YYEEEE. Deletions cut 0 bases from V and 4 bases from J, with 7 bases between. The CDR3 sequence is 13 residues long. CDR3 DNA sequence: TGTGCCAGCAGCTTGGACAGGGTAGAGACCCAGTACTTC. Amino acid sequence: CASSLDRVETQYF.

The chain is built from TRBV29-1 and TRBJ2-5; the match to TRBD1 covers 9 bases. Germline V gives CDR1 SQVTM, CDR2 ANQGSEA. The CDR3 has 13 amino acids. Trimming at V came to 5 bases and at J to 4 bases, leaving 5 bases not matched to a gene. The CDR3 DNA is TGCAGCGTTATACAGGGGGCGGGAGAGACCCAGTACTTC. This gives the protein CSVIQGAGETQYF.

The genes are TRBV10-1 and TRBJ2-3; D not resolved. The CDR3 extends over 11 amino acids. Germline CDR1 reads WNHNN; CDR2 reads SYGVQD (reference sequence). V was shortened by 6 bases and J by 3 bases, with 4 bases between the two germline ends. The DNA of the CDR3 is TGCGCCAGCAGCTTTACAGATACGCAGTATTTT. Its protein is CASSFTDTQYF.

CDR3 residues: CASSHSRDREAFF. The CDR3 region has the DNA TGCGCCAGCAGCCACTCCCGGGACAGGGAAGCTTTCTTT. The chain couples TRBV4-1 to TRBJ1-1; 8 bases agree with TRBD1. Germline V lookup: CDR1 MGHRA, CDR2 YSYEKL. V gave up 3 bases and J gave up 8 bases; unmatched junction bases: 5. The CDR3 runs to 13 residues.

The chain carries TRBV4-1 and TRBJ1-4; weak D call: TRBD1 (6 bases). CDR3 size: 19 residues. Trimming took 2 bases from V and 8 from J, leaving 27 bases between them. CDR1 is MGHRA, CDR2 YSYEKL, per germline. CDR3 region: CASSQIKNPLGQREEKLFF. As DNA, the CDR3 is TGCGCCAGCAGCCAAATCAAAAACCCCCTGGGACAACGAGAGGAAAAACTGTTTTTT.

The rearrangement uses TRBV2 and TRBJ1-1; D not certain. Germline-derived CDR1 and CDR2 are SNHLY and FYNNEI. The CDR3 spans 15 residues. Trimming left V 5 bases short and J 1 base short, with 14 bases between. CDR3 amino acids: CASSPYSGRNTEAFF. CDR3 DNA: TGTGCCAGCAGTCCGTATTCCGGGAGGAACACTGAAGCTTTCTTT.

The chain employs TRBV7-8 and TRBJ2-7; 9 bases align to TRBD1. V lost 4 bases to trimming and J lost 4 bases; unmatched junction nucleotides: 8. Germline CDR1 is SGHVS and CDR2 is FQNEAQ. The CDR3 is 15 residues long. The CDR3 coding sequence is TGTGCCAGCAGCTCTCCGACAGGGGGGAAATACGAGCAGTACTTC. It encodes CASSSPTGGKYEQYF.

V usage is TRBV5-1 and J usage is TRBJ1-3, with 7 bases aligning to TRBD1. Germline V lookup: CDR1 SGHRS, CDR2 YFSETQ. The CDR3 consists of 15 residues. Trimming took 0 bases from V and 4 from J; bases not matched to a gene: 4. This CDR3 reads CASSLERGPGNTIYF. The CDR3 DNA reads TGCGCCAGCAGCTTGGAGAGGGGGCCCGGAAACACCATATATTTT.

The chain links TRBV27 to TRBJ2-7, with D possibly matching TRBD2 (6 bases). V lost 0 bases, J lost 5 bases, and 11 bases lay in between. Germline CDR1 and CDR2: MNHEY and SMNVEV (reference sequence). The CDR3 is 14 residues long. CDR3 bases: TGTGCCAGCAGTTTATCGCGACTAGTCCACGAGCAGTACTTC. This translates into CASSLSRLVHEQYF.

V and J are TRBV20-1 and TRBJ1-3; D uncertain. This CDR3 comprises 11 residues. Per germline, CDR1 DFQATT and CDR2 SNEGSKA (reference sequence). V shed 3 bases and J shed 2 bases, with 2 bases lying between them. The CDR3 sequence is CSASAGNTIYF. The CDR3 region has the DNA TGCAGTGCTAGCGCTGGAAACACCATATATTTT.

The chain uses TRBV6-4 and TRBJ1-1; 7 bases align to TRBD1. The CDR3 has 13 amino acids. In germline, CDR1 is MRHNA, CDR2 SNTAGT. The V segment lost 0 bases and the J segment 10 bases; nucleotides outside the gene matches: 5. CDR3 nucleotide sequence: TGTGCCAGCAGTGACTCCAGTCAGGGGGTAGCTTTCTTT. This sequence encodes CASSDSSQGVAFF.

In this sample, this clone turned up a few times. This chain's CDR3 is CASSEGGVYEQYF. The CDR3 region has the DNA TGCGCCAGCAGTGAAGGGGGGGTCTACGAGCAGTACTTC. The chain carries TRBV10-2 and TRBJ2-7, with D possibly TRBD2 on 7 matching bases. The V end was cut by 3 bases, the J end by 3 bases, with 9 bases between. The germline V gene has CDR1 WSHSY and CDR2 SAAADI. The CDR3 runs 13 residues.